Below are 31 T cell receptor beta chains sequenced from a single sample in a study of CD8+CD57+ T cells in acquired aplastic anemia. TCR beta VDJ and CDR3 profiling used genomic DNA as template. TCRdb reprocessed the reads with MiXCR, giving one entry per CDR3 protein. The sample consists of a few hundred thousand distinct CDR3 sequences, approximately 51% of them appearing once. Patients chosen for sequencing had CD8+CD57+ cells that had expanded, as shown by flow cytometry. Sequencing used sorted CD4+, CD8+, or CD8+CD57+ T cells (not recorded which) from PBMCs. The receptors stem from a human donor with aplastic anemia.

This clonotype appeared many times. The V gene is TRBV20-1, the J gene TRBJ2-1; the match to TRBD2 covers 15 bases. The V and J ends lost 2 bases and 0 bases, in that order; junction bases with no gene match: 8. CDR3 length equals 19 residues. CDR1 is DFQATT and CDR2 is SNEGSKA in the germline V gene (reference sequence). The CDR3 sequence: CSARSGLAGGIGSYNEQFF. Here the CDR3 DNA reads TGCAGTGCTAGATCGGGACTAGCGGGGGGAATCGGCTCCTACAATGAGCAGTTCTTC.

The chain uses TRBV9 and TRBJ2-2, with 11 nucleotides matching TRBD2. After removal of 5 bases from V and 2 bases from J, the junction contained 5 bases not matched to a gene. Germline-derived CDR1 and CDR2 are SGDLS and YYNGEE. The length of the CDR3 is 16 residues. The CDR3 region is CASSYTSGGNTGELFF. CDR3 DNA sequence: TGTGCCAGCAGTTACACTAGCGGGGGTAACACCGGGGAGCTGTTTTTT. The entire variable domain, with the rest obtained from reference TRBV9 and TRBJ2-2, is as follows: DSGVTQTPKHLITATGQRVTLRCSPRSGDLSVYWYQQSLDQGLQFLIQYYNGEERAKGNILERFSAQQFPDLHSELNLSSLELGDSALYFCASSYTSGGNTGELFFGEGSRLTVL.

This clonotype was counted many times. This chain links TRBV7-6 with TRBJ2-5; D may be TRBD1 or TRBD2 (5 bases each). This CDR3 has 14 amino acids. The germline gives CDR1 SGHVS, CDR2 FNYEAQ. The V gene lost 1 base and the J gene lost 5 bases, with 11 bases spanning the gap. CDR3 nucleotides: TGTGCCAGCAGCTTAGATCGAGGGGATGAGACCCAGTACTTC. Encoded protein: CASSLDRGDETQYF.

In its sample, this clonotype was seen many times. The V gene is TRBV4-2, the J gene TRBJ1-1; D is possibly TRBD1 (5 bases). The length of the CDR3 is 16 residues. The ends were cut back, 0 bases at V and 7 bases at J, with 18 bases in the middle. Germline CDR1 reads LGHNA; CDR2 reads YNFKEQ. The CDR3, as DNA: TGTGCCAGCAGCCAAGAAGAAGGGGACGAATCCAATGAAGCTTTCTTT. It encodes CASSQEEGDESNEAFF.

The CDR3 region is CASSWQGRGAGTEAFF. The CDR3 coding sequence is TGTGCCAGCAGTTGGCAAGGCAGGGGGGCAGGCACTGAAGCTTTCTTT. The chain combines TRBV28 with TRBJ1-1, with TRBD1 matching 7 bases. The CDR3 is 16 residues long. Per the germline V gene, CDR1 is MDHEN and CDR2 is SYDVKM. The junction had 12 bases not matched to a gene; V was cut back by 4 bases and J by 4 bases.

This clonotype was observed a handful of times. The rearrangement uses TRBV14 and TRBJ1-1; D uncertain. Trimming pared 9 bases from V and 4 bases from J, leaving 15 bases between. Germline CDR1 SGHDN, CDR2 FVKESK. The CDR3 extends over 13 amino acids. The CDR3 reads CASPLVVSTEAFF. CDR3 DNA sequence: TGTGCCAGTCCTTTAGTCGTGAGCACTGAAGCTTTCTTT.

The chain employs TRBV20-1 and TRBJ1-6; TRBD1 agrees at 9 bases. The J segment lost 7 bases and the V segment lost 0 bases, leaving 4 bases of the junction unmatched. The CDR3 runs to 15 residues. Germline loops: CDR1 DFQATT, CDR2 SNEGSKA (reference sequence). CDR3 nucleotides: TGCAGTGCTAGAGATAGGGGACAGGGCAATTCACCCCTCCACTTT. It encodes CSARDRGQGNSPLHF.

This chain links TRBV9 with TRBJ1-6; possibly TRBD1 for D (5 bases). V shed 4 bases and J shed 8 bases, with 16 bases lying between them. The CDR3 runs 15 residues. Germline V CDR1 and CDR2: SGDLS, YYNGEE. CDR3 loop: CASSPWDRQHSPLHF. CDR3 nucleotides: TGTGCCAGCAGCCCCTGGGACCGGCAACATTCACCCCTCCACTTT. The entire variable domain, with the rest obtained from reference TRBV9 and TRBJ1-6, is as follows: DSGVTQTPKHLITATGQRVTLRCSPRSGDLSVYWYQQSLDQGLQFLIQYYNGEERAKGNILERFSAQQFPDLHSELNLSSLELGDSALYFCASSPWDRQHSPLHFGNGTRLTVT.

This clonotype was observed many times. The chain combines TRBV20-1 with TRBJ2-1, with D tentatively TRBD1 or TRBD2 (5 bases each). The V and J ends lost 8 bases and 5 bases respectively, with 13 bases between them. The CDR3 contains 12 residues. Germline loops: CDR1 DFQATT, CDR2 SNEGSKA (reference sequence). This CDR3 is CSLTRGDNEQFF. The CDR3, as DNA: TGCAGTTTAACGAGAGGGGACAATGAGCAGTTCTTC.

The CDR3 here is CATSRVAGHRGADTQYF. DNA for the CDR3: TGTGCCACCAGCAGAGTAGCGGGACATCGCGGGGCAGATACGCAGTATTTT. The V and J genes are TRBV15 and TRBJ2-3, with 8 bases fitting TRBD2. The CDR3 contains 17 residues. The V gene end was trimmed by 1 base and the J gene end by 4 bases; junction bases not matched to a gene: 10. Germline values: CDR1 LNHNV, CDR2 YYDKDF (reference sequence).

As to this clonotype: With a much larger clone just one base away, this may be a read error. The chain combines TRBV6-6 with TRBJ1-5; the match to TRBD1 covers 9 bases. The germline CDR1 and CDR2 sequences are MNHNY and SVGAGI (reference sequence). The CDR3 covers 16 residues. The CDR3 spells CATSGTGTDSNQPQRF. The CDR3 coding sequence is TGTGCCACCTCCGGGACAGGGACAGATAGCAATCAGCCCCAGCGTTTT.

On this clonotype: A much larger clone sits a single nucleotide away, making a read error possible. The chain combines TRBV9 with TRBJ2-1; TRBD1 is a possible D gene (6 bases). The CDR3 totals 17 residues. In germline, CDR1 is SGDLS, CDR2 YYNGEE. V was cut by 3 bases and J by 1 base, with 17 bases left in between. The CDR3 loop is CASSGDTRGESYNEQFF. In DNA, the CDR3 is TGTGCCAGCAGCGGGGACACACGGGGCGAGTCCTACAATGAGCAGTTCTTC.

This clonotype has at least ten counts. CDR3 nucleotide sequence: TGCAGTGCTAGTTTGGGAAGCTCCTATAATTCACCCCTCCACTTT. Translation: CSASLGSSYNSPLHF. The rearrangement uses TRBV20-1 and TRBJ1-6, with D unresolved. The CDR3 is 15 amino acids. Germline V gene sequence: CDR1 DFQATT, CDR2 SNEGSKA (reference sequence). V dropped 3 bases and J dropped 0 bases, with 9 bases sitting between them.

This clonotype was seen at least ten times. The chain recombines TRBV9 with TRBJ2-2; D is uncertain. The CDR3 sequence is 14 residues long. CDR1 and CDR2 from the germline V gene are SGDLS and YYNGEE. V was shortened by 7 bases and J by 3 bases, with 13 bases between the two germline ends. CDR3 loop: CASPDRIDTGELFF. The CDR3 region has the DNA TGTGCCAGCCCCGACCGGATAGACACCGGGGAGCTGTTTTTT.

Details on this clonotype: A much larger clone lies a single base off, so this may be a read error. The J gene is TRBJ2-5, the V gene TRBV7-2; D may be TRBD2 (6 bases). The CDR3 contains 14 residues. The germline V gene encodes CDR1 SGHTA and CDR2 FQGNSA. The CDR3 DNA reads TGTGCCAGCAGCGAACCAGGGAGGCGGATGACCCGGTACTTC. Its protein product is CASSEPGRRMTRYF.

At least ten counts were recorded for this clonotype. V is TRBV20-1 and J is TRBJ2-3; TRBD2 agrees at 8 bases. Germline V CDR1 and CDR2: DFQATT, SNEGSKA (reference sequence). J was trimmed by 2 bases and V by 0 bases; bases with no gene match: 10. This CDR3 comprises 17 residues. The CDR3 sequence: CSARDGTSGAFTDTQYF. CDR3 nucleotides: TGCAGTGCTAGAGATGGAACTAGCGGTGCTTTCACAGATACGCAGTATTTT.

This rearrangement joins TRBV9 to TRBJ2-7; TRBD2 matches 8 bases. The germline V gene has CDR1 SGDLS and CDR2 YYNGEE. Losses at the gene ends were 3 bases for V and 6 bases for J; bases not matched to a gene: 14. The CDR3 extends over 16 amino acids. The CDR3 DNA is TGTGCCAGCAGCGCCGGGGGGGGGGCAACGGTGAGCGAGCAGTACTTC. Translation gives CASSAGGGATVSEQYF.

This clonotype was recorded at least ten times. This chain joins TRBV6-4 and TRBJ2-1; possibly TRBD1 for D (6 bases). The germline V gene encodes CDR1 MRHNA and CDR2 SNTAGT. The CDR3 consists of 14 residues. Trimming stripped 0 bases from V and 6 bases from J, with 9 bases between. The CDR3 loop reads CASSDSQGSNEQFF. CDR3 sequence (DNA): TGTGCCAGCAGTGACTCGCAGGGGAGCAATGAGCAGTTCTTC.

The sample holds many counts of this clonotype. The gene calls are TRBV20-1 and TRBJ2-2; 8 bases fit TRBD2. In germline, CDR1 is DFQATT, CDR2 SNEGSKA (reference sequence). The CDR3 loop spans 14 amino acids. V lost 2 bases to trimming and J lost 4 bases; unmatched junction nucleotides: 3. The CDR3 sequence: CSARPGLVTGELFF. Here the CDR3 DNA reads TGCAGTGCTAGACCGGGACTAGTCACCGGGGAGCTGTTTTTT.

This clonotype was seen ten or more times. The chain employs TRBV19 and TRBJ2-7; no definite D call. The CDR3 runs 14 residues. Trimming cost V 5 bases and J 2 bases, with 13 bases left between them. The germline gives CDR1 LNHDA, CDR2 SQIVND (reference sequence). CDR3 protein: CASSLSANAYEQYF. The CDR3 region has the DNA TGTGCCAGTAGTCTATCGGCGAATGCCTACGAGCAGTACTTC. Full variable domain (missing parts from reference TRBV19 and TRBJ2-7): DGGITQSPKYLFRKEGQNVTLSCEQNLNHDAMYWYRQDPGQGLRLIYYSQIVNDFQKGDIAEGYSVSREKKESFPLTVTSAQKNPTAFYLCASSLSANAYEQYFGPGTRLTVT.

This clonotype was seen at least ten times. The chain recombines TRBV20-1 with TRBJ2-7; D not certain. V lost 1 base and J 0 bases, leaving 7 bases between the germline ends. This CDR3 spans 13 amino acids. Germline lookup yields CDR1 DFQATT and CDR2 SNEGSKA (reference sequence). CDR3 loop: CSARVPSSYEQYF. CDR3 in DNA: TGCAGTGCTAGAGTTCCAAGCTCCTACGAGCAGTACTTC.

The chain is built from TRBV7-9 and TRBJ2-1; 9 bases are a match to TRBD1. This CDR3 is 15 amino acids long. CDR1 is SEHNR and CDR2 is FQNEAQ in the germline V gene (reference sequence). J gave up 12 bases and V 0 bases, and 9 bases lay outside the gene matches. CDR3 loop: CASSLAGDRVLGQFF. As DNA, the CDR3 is TGTGCCAGCAGCTTAGCCGGGGACAGGGTTCTCGGGCAGTTCTTC.

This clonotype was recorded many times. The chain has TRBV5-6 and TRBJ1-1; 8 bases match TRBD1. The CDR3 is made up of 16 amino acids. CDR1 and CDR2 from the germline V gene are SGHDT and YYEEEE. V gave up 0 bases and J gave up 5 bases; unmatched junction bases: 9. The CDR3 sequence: CASSLAEGRGRTEAFF. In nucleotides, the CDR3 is TGTGCCAGCAGCTTGGCCGAGGGCAGGGGGCGGACTGAAGCTTTCTTT.

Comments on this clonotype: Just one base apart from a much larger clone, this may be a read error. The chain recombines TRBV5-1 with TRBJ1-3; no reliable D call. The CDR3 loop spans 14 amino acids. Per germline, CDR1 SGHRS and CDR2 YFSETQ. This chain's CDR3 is CASSFLGSGNTVYF. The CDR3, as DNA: TGCGCCAGCAGCTTTCTAGGCTCTGGAAACACCGTATATTTT.

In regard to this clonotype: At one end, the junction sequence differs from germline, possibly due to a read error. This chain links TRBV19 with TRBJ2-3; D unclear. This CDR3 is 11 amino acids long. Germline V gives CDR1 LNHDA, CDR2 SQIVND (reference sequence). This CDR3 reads CASNIGDTQYF. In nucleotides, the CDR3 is TGTGCCAGTAATATAGGGGATACGCAGTATTTT.

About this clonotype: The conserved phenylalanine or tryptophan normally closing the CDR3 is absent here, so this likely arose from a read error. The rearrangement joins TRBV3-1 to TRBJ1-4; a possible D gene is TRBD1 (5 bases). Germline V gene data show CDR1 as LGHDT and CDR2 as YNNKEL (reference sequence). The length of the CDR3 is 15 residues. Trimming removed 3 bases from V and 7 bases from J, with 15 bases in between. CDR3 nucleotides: TGTGCCAGCAGCCAGTCCGGGACTGGGAGTGAAAAACTGTTTCTT. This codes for CASSQSGTGSEKLFL.

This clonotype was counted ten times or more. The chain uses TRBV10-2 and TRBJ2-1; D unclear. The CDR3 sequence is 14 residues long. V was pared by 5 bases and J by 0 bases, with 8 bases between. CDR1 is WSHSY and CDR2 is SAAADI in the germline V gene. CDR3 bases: TGCGCCAGCAGTTTAGCCACCTCCTACAATGAGCAGTTCTTC. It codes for CASSLATSYNEQFF.

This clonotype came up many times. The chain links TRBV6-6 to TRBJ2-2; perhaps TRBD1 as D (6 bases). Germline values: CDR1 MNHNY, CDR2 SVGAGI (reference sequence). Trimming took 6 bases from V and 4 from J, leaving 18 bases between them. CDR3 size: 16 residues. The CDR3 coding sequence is TGTGCCAGCAGCCAACGGTCAGTCAGGGGCACCGGGGAGCTGTTTTTT. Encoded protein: CASSQRSVRGTGELFF.

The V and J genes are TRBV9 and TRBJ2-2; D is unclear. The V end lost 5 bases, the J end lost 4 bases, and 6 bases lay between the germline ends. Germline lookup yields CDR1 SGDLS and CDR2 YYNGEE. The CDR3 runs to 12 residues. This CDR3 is CASSFLTGELFF. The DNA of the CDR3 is TGTGCCAGCAGTTTTCTCACCGGGGAGCTGTTTTTT.

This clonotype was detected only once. CDR3 nucleotide sequence: TGTGCCAGCAGCTTGGGGGGGAATAGTGGAAATGAGCAGTTCTTC. This encodes CASSLGGNSGNEQFF. The chain uses TRBV5-4 and TRBJ2-1; TRBD1 or TRBD2 may be the D gene (5 bases each). Trimming cost V 0 bases and J 7 bases, with 14 bases left between them. Germline loops: CDR1 SGHNT, CDR2 YYREEE (reference sequence). The length of the CDR3 is 15 residues.

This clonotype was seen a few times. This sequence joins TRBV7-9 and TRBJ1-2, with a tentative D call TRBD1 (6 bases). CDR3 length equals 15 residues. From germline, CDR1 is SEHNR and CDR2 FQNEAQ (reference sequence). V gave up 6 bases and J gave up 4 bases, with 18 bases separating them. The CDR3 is CASSPGGRSSYGYTF. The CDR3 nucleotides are TGTGCCAGCAGTCCCGGGGGCCGCTCCTCCTATGGCTACACCTTC.